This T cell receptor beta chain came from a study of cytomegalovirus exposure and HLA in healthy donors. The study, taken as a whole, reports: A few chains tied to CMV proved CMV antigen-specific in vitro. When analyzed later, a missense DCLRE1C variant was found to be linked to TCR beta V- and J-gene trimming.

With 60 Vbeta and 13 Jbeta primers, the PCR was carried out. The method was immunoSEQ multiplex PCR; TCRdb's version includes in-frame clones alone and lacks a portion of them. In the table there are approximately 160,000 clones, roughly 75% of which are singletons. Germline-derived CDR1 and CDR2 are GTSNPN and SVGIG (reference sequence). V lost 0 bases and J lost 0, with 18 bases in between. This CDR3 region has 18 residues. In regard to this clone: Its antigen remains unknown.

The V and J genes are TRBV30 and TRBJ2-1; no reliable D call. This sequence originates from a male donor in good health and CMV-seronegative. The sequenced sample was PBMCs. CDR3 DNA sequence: TGTGCCTGGAGTGTCAGCTGGGCCAGATTAAGCTCCTACAATGAGCAGTTCTTC. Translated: CAWSVSWARLSSYNEQFF.